This T cell receptor (beta chain) was recovered during a study of vaccination and CD4 T cells after COVID-19. Study context: Overlapping SARS-CoV-2, HCoV-NL63, HCoV-OC43 and HCoV-229E spike peptides stimulated the cells.

V lost 3 bases, J lost 0 bases, and 2 bases stayed unmatched. Germline V gene lookup returns CDR1 SGHRS and CDR2 YFSETQ. The CDR3 is 15 amino acids. As to this clonotype: Its target is not known.

General study points: Among those convalescent, a median around 87% of reactive clones emerged solely post-vaccination.

As for treatment: approximately 9-day PBMC culture with coronavirus spike peptide pools or control peptides (ViraFEST assay). The culture of roughly 2 million PBMCs per well included 9.5 to 10 IU/ml IL-2 and 8.5 to 10 ug/ml peptide pools. Sequencing of DNA taken from cultured CD4+ T cells relied on the Oncomine TCR Beta short-read assay. Genomic DNA was taken out of cultured CD4+ T cells by extraction. MiXCR, run by TCRdb on the PCR reads, gives a single entry per CDR3 protein. Among about 20,000 distinct CDR3 sequences listed, around 53% were seen once. This clonotype originated in a human donor who had recovered from COVID-19. Sequenced material: CD4+ T cells from blood, cultured in vitro. J is TRBJ2-3 and V is TRBV5-1; 9 positions agree with TRBD2. CDR3 DNA sequence: TGCGCCAGCAGCTATGGGACTAGCAGCACAGATACGCAGTATTTT. This translates into CASSYGTSSTDTQYF.